Listed below are T cell receptor beta chains from one sample, sequenced in a study of shared clonotypes between healthy human individuals. Clones were read by immunoSEQ multiplex PCR, and TCRdb kept only the in-frame ones, dropping some. The sample has under 1,100,000 clones, about 70% seen once. Material for sequencing was memory CD4+ T cells sorted from blood. The receptor source for this set is a man between 18 and 29 years old in good health. CDR3s include the opening cysteine and the closing phenylalanine or tryptophan.

CDR3aa	v_gene	j_gene
CASNGAETQYF	TRBV2	TRBJ2-5
CASRASGTVYEQYF	TRBV28	TRBJ2-7
CASSLAMSSYNSPLHF	TRBV5-1	TRBJ1-6
CASGSGPEAKNIQYF	TRBV10-3	TRBJ2-4
CASSPRGSGGGDTQYF	TRBV4-1	TRBJ2-3
CASSVGTEVSYGYTF	TRBV9	TRBJ1-2
CASRVREGVGGELFF	TRBV7-8	TRBJ2-2
CASSGVTLAKNIQYF	TRBV6-1	TRBJ2-4
CASKSQGLAKTGELFF	TRBV2	TRBJ2-2
CASSLRGVGRNQPQHF	TRBV5-6	TRBJ1-5
CASSESPRNEQFF	TRBV10-2	TRBJ2-1
CSARDYPEQFF	TRBV20-1	TRBJ2-1
CASSEGRLNTEAFF	TRBV10-2	TRBJ1-1
CASSPGDSPLHF	TRBV5-1	TRBJ1-6
CASSQDVKGGTEAFF	TRBV14	TRBJ1-1
CASSVDAKNIQYF	TRBV6-6	TRBJ2-4
CASSFFLRDGRDTEAFF	TRBV28	TRBJ1-1
CASSPIGGTDTQYF	TRBV7-6	TRBJ2-3
CSVEQGSETQYF	TRBV29-1	TRBJ2-5
CATSRESAVGGYTF	TRBV15	TRBJ1-2
CASSLGRTGRLIPEAFF	TRBV7-2	TRBJ1-1
CATSQPAGTDTQYF	TRBV15	TRBJ2-3
CASIRGQSTDTQYF	TRBV5-1	TRBJ2-3
CASSRGTSGPTGELFF	TRBV18	TRBJ2-2
CASSPLTDGYTF	TRBV2	TRBJ1-2
CASSPQGSFNEQFF	TRBV27	TRBJ2-1
CASSPLAGTVYEQYF	TRBV4-1	TRBJ2-7
CATGEFSYNEQFF	TRBV15	TRBJ2-1
CASSQEGQGHYGYTF	TRBV5-1	TRBJ1-2
CASSPSGRVYEQYF	TRBV5-4	TRBJ2-7
CAWSVSRNQPQHF	TRBV30	TRBJ1-5
CASSPRDRGSTEAFF	TRBV6-6	TRBJ1-1
CSATSVADTQYF	TRBV29-1	TRBJ2-3
CASSPRQGGPHQPQHF	TRBV5-7	TRBJ1-5
CASSLGVRGGRETQYF	TRBV13	TRBJ2-5
CASSIGVGYGYTF	TRBV19	TRBJ1-2
CASSQHLAGKVDTQYF	TRBV7-8	TRBJ2-3